The T cell receptor (beta chain) described here comes from a study of siplizumab effects on memory and regulatory T cells. Assay used: immunoSEQ multiplex PCR; TCRdb lists only in-frame clones, some missing. The table has roughly 100,000 clones, 80% to 95% seen once; the top ten hold roughly 1%. Notes on this clone: Its antigen remains unidentified.

Whole-study results and caveats: Alloreactive sequences tracing back to unstimulated CD4+ memory cells fell significantly with siplizumab. Siplizumab conditions gave an average of approximately 70% Treg-derived mappable alloreactive CD4+ clones, versus 25% to 30% for controls.

Trimming pared 0 bases from V and 2 bases from J, leaving 9 bases between. Germline-derived CDR1 and CDR2 are SGHRS and YFSETQ. This CDR3 region has 14 residues. The sequenced sample was CD4+ T cells sorted from blood. The rearrangement links TRBV5-1 to TRBJ2-7, with D perhaps TRBD1 (6 bases). This receptor was taken from a human donor in good health. The DNA of the CDR3 is TGCGCCAGCAGCTTGGACGGGACACCCTACGAGCAGTACTTC. Translated: CASSLDGTPYEQYF.